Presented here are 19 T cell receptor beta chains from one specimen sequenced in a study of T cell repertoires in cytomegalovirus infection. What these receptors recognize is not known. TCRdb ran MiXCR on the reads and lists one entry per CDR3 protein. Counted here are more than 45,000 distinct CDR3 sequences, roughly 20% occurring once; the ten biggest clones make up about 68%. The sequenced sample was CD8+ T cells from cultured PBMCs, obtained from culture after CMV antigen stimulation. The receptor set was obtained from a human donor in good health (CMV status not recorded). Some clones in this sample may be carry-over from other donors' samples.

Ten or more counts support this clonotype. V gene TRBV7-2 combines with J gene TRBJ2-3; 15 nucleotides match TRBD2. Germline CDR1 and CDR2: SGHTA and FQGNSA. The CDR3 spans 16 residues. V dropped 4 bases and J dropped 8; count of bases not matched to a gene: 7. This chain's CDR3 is CASSSRTSGRAGTQYF. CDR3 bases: TGTGCCAGCAGCTCGCGGACTAGCGGGAGGGCCGGTACGCAGTATTTT.

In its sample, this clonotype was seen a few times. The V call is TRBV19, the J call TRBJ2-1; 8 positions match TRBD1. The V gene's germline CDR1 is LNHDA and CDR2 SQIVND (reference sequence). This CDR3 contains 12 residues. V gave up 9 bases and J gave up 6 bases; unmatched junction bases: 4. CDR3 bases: TGTGCCAGCCGACAGGGGTTCAATGAGCAGTTCTTC. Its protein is CASRQGFNEQFF.

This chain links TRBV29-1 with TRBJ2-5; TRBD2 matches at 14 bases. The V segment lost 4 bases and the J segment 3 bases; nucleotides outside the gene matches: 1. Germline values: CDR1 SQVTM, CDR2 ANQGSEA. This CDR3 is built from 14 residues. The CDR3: CSVAGLAGEETQYF. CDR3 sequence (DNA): TGCAGCGTTGCGGGACTAGCGGGGGAAGAGACCCAGTACTTC. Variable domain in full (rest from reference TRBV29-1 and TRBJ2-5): SAVISQKPSRDICQRGTSLTIQCQVDSQVTMMFWYRQQPGQSLTLIATANQGSEATYESGFVIDKFPISRPNLTFSTLTVSNMSPEDSSIYLCSVAGLAGEETQYFGPGTRLLVL.

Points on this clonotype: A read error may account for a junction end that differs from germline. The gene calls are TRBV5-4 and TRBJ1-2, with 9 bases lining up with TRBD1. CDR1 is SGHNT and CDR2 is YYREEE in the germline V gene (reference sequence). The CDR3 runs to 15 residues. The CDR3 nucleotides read TGTGCCAGCAGCCCTCAACAGGGGGCGGGGTATGGCTACACCTTT. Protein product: CASSPQQGAGYGYTF.

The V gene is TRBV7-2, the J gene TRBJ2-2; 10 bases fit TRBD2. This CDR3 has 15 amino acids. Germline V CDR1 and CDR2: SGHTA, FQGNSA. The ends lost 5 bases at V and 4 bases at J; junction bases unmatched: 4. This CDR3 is CASSPQRGGTGELFF. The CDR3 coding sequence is TGTGCCAGCAGCCCTCAGCGGGGGGGCACCGGGGAGCTGTTTTTT.

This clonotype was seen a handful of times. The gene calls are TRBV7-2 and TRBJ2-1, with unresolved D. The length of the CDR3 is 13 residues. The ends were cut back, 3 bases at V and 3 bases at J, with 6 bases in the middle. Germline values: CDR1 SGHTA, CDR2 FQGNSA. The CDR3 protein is CASSFGFYNEQFF. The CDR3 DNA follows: TGTGCCAGCAGCTTTGGCTTCTACAATGAGCAGTTCTTC. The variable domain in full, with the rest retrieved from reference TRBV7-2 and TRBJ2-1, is GAGVSQSPSNKVTEKGKDVELRCDPISGHTALYWYRQSLGQGLEFLIYFQGNSAPDKSGLPSDRFSAERTGGSVSTLTIQRTQQEDSAVYLCASSFGFYNEQFFGPGTRLTVL.

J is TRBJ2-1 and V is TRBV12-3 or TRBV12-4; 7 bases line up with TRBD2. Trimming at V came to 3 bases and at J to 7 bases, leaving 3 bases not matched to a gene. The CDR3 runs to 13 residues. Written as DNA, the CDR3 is TGTGCCAGCAGTTTTGGGGGGGGGAATGAGCAGTTCTTC. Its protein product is CASSFGGGNEQFF.

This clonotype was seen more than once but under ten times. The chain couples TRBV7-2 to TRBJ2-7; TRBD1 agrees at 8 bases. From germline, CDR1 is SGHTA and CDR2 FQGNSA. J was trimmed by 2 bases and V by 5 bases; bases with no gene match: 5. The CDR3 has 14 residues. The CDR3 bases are TGTGCCAGCAGCCCCGGACAGGGACCCTACGAGCAGTACTTC. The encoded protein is CASSPGQGPYEQYF.

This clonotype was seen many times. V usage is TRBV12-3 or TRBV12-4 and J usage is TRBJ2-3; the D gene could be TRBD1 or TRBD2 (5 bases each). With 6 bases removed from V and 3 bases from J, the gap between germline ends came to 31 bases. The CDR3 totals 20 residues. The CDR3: CASSTSSNLRDPELTDTQYF. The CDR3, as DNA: TGTGCCAGCAGCACAAGCTCCAACCTCCGGGACCCTGAATTGACAGATACGCAGTATTTT.

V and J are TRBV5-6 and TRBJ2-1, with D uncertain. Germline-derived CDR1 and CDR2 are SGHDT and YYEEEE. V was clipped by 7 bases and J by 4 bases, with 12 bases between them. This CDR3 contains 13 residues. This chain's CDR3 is CASQSGAYNEQFF. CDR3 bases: TGTGCCAGCCAATCCGGCGCTTACAATGAGCAGTTCTTC. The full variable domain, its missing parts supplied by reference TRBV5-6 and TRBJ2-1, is DAGVTQSPTHLIKTRGQQVTLRCSPKSGHDTVSWYQQALGQGPQFIFQYYEEEERQRGNFPDRFSGHQFPNYSSELNVNALLLGDSALYLCASQSGAYNEQFFGPGTRLTVL.

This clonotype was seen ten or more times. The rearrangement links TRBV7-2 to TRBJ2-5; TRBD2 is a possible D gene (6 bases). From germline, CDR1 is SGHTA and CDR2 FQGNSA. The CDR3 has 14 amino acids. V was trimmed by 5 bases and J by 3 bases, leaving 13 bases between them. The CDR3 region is CASSRWGVKETQYF. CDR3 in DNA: TGTGCCAGCAGCCGTTGGGGGGTGAAAGAGACCCAGTACTTC.

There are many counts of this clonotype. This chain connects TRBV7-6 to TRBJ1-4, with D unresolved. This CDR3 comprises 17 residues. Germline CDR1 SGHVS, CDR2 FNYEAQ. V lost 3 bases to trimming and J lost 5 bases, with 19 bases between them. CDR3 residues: CASSFGQNEGPNEKLFF. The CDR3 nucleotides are TGTGCCAGCAGCTTCGGCCAGAATGAGGGCCCCAATGAAAAACTGTTTTTT. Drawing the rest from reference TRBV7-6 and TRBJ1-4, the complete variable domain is GAGVSQSPRYKVTKRGQDVALRCDPISGHVSLYWYRQALGQGPEFLTYFNYEAQQDKSGLPNDRFSAERPEGSISTLTIQRTEQRDSAMYRCASSFGQNEGPNEKLFFGSGTQLSVL.

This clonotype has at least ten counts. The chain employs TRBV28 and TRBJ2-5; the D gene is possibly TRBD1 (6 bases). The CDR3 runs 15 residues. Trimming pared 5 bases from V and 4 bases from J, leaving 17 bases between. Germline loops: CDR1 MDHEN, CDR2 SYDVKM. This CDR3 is CASSTKLQGRETQYF. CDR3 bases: TGTGCCAGCAGTACCAAACTACAGGGAAGAGAGACCCAGTACTTC.

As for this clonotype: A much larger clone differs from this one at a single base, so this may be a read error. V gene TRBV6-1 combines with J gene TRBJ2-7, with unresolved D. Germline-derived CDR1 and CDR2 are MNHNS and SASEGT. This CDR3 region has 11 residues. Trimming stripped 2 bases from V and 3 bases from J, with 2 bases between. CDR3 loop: CASSESYEQYF. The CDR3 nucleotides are TGTGCCAGCAGTGAAAGCTACGAGCAGTACTTC.

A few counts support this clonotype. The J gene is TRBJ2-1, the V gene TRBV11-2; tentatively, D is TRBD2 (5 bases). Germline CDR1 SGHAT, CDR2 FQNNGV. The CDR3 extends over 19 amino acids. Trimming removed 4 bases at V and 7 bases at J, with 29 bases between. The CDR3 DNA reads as TGTGCCAGCAGCTCCTTCCGCGCTGGACTCGACCTCCTAAAAAATGAGCAGTTCTTC. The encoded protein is CASSSFRAGLDLLKNEQFF.

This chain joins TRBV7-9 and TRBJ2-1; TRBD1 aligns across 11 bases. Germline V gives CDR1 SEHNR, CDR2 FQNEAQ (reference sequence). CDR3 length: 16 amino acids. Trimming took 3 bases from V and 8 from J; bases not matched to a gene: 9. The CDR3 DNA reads TGTGCCAGCAGCTTTTCCCGGACAGGGGGCGCGGATGAGCAGTTCTTC. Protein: CASSFSRTGGADEQFF. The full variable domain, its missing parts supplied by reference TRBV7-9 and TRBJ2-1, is DTGVSQNPRHKITKRGQNVTFRCDPISEHNRLYWYRQTLGQGPEFLTYFQNEAQLEKSRLLSDRFSAERPKGSFSTLEIQRTEQGDSAMYLCASSFSRTGGADEQFFGPGTRLTVL.

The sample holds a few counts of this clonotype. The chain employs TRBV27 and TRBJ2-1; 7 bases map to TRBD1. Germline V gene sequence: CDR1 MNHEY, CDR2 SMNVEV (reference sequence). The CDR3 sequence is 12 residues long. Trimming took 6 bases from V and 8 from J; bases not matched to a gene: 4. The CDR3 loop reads CASRTGTDEQFF. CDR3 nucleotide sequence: TGTGCCAGCAGGACAGGGACAGATGAGCAGTTCTTC.

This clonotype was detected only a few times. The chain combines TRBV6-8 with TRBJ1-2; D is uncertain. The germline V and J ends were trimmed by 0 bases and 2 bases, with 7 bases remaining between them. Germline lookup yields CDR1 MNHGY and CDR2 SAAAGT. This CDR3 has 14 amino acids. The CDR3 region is CASSYSTPNYGYTF. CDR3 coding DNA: TGTGCCAGCAGTTACTCGACCCCGAACTATGGCTACACCTTC.

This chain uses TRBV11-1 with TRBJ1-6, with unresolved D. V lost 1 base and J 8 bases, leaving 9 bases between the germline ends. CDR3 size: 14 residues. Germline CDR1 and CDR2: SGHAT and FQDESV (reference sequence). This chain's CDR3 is CASSLVRPDSPLHF. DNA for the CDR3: TGTGCCAGCAGCTTAGTGAGGCCGGATTCACCCCTCCACTTT. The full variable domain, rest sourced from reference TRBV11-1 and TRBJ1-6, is EAEVAQSPRYKITEKSQAVAFWCDPISGHATLYWYRQILGQGPELLVQFQDESVVDDSQLPKDRFSAERLKGVDSTLKIQPAELGDSAMYLCASSLVRPDSPLHFGNGTRLTVT.